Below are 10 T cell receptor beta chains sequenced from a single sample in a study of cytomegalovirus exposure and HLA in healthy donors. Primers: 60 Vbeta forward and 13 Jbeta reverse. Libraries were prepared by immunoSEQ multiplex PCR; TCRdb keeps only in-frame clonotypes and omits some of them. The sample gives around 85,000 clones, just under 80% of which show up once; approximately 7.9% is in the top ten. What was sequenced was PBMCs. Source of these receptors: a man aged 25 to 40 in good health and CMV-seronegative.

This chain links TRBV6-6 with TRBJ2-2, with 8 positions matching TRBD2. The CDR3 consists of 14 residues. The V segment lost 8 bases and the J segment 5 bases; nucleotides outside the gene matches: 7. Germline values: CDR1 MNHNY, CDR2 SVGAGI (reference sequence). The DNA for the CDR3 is TGTGCCAGCGGTGCGGGGGGAAGAACCGGGGAGCTGTTTTTT. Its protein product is CASGAGGRTGELFF.

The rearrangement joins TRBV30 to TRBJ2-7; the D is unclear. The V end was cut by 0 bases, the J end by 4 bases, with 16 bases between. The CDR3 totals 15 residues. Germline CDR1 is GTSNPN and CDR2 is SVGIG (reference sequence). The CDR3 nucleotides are TGTGCCTGGAGTGTAGGCCCTCAACTACTTTACGAGCAGTACTTC. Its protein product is CAWSVGPQLLYEQYF.

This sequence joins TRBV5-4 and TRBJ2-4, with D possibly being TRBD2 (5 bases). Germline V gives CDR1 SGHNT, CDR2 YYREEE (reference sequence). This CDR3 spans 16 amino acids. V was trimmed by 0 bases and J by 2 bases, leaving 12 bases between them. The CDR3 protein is CASSLAVGEPKNIQYF. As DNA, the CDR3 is TGTGCCAGCAGCTTGGCGGTGGGAGAGCCCAAAAACATTCAGTACTTC.

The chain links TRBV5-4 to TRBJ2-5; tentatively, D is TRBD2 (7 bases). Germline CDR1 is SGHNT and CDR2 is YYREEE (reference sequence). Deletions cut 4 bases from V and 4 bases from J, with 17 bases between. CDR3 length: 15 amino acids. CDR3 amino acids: CASSPGGRETETQYF. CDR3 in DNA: TGTGCCAGCAGCCCCGGGGGGCGGGAGACAGAGACCCAGTACTTC.

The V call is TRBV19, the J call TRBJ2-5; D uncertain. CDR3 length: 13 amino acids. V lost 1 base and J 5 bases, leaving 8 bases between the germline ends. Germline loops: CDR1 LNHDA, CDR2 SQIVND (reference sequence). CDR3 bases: TGTGCCAGTAGTATAGGCGCGAGGGAGACCCAGTACTTC. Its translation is CASSIGARETQYF. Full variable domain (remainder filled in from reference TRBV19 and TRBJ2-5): DGGITQSPKYLFRKEGQNVTLSCEQNLNHDAMYWYRQDPGQGLRLIYYSQIVNDFQKGDIAEGYSVSREKKESFPLTVTSAQKNPTAFYLCASSIGARETQYFGPGTRLLVL.

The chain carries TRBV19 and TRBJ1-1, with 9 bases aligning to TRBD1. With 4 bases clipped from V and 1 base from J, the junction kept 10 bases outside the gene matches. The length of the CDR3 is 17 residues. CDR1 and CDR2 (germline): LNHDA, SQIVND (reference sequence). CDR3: CASSTTGQGGRNTEAFF. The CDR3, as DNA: TGTGCCAGTAGTACGACGGGACAGGGCGGGAGGAACACTGAAGCTTTCTTT.

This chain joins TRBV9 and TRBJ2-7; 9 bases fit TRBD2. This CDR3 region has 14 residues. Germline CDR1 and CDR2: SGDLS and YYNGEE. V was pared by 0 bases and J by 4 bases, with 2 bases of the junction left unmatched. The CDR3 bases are TGTGCCAGCAGCGTAGGTAGCGGGAGTTACGAGCAGTACTTC. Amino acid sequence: CASSVGSGSYEQYF.

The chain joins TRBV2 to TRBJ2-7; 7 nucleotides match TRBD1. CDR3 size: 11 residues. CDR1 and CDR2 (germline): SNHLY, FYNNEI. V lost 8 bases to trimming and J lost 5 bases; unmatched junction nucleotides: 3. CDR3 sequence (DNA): TGTGCCAGCGACAGGGTCGACGAGCAGTACTTC. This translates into CASDRVDEQYF.

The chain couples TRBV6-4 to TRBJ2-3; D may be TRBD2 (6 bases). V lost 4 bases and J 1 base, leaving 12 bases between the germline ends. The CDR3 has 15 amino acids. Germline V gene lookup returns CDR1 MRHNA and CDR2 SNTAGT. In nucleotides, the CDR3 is TGTGCCAGCAGTGCCGTGGCGGGACGCACAGATACGCAGTATTTT. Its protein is CASSAVAGRTDTQYF.

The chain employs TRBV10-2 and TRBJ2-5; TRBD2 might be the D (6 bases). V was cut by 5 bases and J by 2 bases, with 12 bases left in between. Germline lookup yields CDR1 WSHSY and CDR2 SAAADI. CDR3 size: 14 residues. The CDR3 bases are TGCGCCAGCAGTTCTGGCGGGGCTCAAGAGACCCAGTACTTC. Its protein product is CASSSGGAQETQYF.